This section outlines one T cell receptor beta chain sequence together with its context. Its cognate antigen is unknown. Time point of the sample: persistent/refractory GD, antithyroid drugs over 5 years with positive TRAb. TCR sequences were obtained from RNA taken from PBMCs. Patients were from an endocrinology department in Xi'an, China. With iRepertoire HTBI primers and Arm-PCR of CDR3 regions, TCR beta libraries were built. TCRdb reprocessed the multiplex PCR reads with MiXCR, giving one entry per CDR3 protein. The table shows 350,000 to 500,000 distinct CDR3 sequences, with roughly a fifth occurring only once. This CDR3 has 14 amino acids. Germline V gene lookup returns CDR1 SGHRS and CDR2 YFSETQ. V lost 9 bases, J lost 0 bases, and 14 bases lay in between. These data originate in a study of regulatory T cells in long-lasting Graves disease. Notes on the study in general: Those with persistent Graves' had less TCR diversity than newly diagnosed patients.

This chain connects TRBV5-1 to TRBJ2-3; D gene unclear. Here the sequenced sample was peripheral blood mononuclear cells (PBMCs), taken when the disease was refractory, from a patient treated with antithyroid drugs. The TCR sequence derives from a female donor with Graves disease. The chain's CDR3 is CATGDTHSTDTQYF. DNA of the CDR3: TGCGCCACTGGCGACACCCATAGCACAGATACGCAGTATTTT. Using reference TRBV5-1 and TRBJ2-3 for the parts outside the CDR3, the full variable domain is KAGVTQTPRYLIKTRGQQVTLSCSPISGHRSVSWYQQTPGQGLQFLFEYFSETQRNKGNFPGRFSGRQFSNSRSEMNVSTLELGDSALYLCATGDTHSTDTQYFGPGTRLTVL.